This T cell receptor (beta chain) was captured in a study of blood T cell repertoires in COVID-19. Across the whole study: Sites in the United States, Italy and Spain provided acute and convalescent COVID-19 samples. The analysed material was cDNA or gDNA that came from T cells, B-cell-depleted T cells, or PBMCs.

In the authors' methods: Nucleated cell counts were estimated from reference gene primer amplification. Profiling relied on immunoSEQ multiplex PCR, and the TCRdb table lists in-frame clones only, not all of them. V, J and clone size derive from that table, while D and trimming were established from the DNA sequence. Counted here are some 270,000 clones, roughly 87% occurring once; the ten biggest clones make up 4% to 5%. Germline lookup yields CDR1 SNHLY and CDR2 FYNNEI. This CDR3 is 13 amino acids long. V was pared by 2 bases and J by 5 bases, with 9 bases between. The chain couples TRBV2 to TRBJ1-2; weak D call: TRBD1 (5 bases). The origin of this receptor is a woman in her forties who had recovered from COVID-19. The sequencing sample was made of peripheral blood. The CDR3 sequence: CASSEMQGYGYTF. Here the CDR3 DNA reads TGTGCCAGCAGTGAAATGCAGGGATATGGCTACACCTTC.